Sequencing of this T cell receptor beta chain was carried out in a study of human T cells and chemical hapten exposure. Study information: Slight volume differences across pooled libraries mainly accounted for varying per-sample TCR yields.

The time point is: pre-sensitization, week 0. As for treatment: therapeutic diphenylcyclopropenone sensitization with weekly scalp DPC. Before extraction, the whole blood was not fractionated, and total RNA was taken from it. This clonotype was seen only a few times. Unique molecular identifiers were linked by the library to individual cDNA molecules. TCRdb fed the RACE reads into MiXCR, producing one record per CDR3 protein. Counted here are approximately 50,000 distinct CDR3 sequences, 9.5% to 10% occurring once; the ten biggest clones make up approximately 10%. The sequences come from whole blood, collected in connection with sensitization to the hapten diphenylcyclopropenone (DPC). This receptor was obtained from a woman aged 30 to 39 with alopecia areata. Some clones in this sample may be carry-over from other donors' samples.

This chain's CDR3 is CSVETGGEQYF. The CDR3 DNA follows: TGCAGCGTAGAGACAGGGGGCGAGCAGTACTTC. The rearrangement joins TRBV29-1 to TRBJ2-7; 9 positions match TRBD1. Germline CDR1 SQVTM, CDR2 ANQGSEA. The CDR3 contains 11 residues. The trim removed 6 bases at V and 6 bases at J, leaving 3 bases unmatched.